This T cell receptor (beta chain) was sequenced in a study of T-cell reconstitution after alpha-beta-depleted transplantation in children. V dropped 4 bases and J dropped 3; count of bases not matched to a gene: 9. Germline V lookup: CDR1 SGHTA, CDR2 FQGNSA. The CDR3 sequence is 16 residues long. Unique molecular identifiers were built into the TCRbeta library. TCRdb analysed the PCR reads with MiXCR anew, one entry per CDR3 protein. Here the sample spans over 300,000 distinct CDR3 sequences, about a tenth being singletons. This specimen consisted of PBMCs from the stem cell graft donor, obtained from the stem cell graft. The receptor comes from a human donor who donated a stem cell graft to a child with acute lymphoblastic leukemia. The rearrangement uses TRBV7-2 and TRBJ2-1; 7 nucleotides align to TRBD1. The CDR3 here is CASSSRGRQGYNEQFF. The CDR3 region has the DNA TGTGCCAGCAGCTCGAGGGGGAGACAGGGCTACAATGAGCAGTTCTTC.